Listed below are T cell receptor beta chains from one sample, sequenced in a study of CXCR3-negative and CXCR3-positive naive CD8 T cells. TCRdb reprocessed the 5' RACE reads; each CDR3 protein has one entry and no DNA is given. The listing contains about 150,000 distinct CDR3 sequences. The sequenced sample consisted of naive CXCR3+ CD8+ T cells from blood. The receptors originated from a human donor in good health. Some clones in this sample may be carry-over from other donors' samples. Each CDR3 is given with its conserved first and last residue. Fields, in order: CDR3 length, J gene, V gene, CDR3 protein.

13 TRBJ1-1 TRBV30 CAWSGQANTEAFF
15 TRBJ2-5 TRBV4-2 CASSQDSLAGETQYF
13 TRBJ2-5 TRBV29-1 CSVETEGEGTQYF
20 TRBJ2-5 TRBV5-5 CASSFFGTGQTRTWLATQYF
17 TRBJ2-3 TRBV29-1 CSVRPLAGASFTDTQYF
13 TRBJ2-7 TRBV12-3/TRBV12-4 CASSLFMGEEQYF
16 TRBJ2-1 TRBV28 CASSPTGENSYNEQFF
14 TRBJ2-7 TRBV28 CASSSGGYPYEQYF
14 TRBJ2-1 TRBV7-2 CASSSGGAYNEQFF
14 TRBJ1-1 TRBV4-2 CASSQAGRATEAFF
15 TRBJ2-7 TRBV19 CASSISDRGLYEQYF
17 TRBJ1-6 TRBV5-8 CASSMTQQGIYNSPLHF
15 TRBJ1-5 TRBV19 CASSPSGTGNQPQHF